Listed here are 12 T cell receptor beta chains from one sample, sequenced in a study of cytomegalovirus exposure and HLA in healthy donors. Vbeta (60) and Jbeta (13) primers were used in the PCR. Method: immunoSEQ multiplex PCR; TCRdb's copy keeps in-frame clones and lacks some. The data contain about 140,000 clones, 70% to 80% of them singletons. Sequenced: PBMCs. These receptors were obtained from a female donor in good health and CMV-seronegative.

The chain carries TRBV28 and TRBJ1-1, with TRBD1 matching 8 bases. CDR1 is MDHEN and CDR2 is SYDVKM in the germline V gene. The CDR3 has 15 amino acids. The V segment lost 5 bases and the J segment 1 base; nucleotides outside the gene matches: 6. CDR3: CASSAPTGGNTEAFF. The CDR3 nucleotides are TGTGCCAGCAGTGCTCCCACAGGGGGGAACACTGAAGCTTTCTTT.

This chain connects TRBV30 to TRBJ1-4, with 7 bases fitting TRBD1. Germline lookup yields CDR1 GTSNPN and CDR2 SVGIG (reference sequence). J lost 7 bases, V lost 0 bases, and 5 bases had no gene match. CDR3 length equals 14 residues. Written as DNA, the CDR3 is TGTGCCTGGAGTGTACAGGGGTGGACTGAAAAACTGTTTTTT. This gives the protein CAWSVQGWTEKLFF. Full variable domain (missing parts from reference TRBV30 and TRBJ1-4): SQTIHQWPATLVQPVGSPLSLECTVEGTSNPNLYWYRQAAGRGLQLLFYSVGIGQISSEVPQNLSASRPQDRQFILSSKKLLLSDSGFYLCAWSVQGWTEKLFFGSGTQLSVL.

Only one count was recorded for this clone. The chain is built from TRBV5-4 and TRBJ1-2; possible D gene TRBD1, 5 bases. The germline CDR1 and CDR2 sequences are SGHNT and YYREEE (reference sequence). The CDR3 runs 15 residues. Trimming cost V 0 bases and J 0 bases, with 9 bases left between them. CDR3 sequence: CASSLEGITNYGYTF. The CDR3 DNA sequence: TGTGCCAGCAGCTTGGAGGGGATTACTAACTATGGCTACACCTTC.

The CDR3 reads CASSYGRPGWDEAFF. Written as DNA, the CDR3 is TGTGCCAGCAGTTACGGTCGGCCGGGGTGGGATGAAGCTTTCTTT. The chain is built from TRBV6-5 and TRBJ1-1, with no clear D. The CDR3 extends over 15 amino acids. Germline CDR1 is MNHEY and CDR2 is SVGAGI. The V gene lost 2 bases and the J gene lost 7 bases, with 17 bases spanning the gap.

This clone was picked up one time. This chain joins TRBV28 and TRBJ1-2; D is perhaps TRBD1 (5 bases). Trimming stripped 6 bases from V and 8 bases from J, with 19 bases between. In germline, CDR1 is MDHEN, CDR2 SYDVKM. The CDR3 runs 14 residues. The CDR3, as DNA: TGTGCCAGCAGCCCCCCAGGGCAGGAACTCGGCTACACCTTC. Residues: CASSPPGQELGYTF.

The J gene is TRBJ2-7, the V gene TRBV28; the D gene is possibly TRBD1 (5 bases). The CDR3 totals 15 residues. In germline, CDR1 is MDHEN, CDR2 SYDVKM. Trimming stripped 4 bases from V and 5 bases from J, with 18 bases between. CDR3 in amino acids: CASSSVQGALDEQYF. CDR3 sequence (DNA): TGTGCCAGCAGTTCAGTTCAAGGGGCTCTGGACGAGCAGTACTTC. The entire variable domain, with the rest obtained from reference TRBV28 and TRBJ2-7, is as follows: DVKVTQSSRYLVKRTGEKVFLECVQDMDHENMFWYRQDPGLGLRLIYFSYDVKMKEKGDIPEGYSVSREKKERFSLILESASTNQTSMYLCASSSVQGALDEQYFGPGTRLTVT.

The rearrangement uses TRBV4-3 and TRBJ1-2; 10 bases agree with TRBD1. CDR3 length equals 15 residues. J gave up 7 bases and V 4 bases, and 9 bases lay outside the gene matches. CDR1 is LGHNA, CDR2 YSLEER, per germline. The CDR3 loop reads CASSPPDRGRGGYTF. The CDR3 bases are TGCGCCAGCAGCCCTCCTGACAGGGGGCGTGGTGGCTACACCTTC.

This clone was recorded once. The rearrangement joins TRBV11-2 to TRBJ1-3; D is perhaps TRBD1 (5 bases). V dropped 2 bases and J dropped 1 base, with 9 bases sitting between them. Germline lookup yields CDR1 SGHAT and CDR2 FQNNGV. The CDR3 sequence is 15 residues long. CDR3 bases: TGTGCCAGCAGCTTAAGCCCAGGGTCTGGAAACACCATATATTTT. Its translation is CASSLSPGSGNTIYF.

CDR3 amino acids: CASTVQGADTQYF. CDR3 coding DNA: TGTGCCAGTACCGTACAGGGAGCAGATACGCAGTATTTT. The chain couples TRBV19 to TRBJ2-3, with a weak D call TRBD1 (6 bases). This CDR3 region has 13 residues. V lost 7 bases to trimming and J lost 4 bases, with 12 bases between them. Germline V gives CDR1 LNHDA, CDR2 SQIVND (reference sequence).

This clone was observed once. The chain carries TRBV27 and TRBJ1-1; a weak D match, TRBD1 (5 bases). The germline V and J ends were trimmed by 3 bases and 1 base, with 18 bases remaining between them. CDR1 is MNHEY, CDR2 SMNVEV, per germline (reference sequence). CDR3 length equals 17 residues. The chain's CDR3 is CASSFVGGLTRNTEAFF. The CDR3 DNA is TGTGCCAGCAGTTTTGTTGGGGGACTAACGCGGAACACTGAAGCTTTCTTT.

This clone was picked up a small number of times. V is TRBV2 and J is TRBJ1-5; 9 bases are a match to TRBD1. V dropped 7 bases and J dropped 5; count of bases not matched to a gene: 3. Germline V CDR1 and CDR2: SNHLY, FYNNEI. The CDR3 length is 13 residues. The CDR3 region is CASMDRGYQPQHF. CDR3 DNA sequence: TGTGCCAGCATGGACAGGGGCTATCAGCCCCAGCATTTT.

CDR3 nucleotides: TGTGCCAGCAGCGTTACCGGGACAGGGTATGAAAAACTGTTTTTT. Translating gives CASSVTGTGYEKLFF. The chain couples TRBV9 to TRBJ1-4; 9 nucleotides align to TRBD1. The CDR3 spans 15 residues. Germline values: CDR1 SGDLS, CDR2 YYNGEE. J was trimmed by 6 bases and V by 2 bases; bases with no gene match: 5.